This T cell receptor beta chain is drawn from a study of radiation and T cells in renal cell carcinoma. Study context: Nephrectomy followed 15 Gy stereotactic body radiation by 4 weeks. General observations from the study: Top tumor clonotypes rose in blood 2 weeks post-radiation, then contracted.

As concerns this clone: What it binds is unknown.

Sequencing was performed with immunoSEQ multiplex PCR; in TCRdb, only in-frame clones are kept and a portion is missing. The repertoire holds roughly 150,000 clones, with 80% to 90% as singletons. Sample time point: blood 2 weeks post-SBRT. Treatment specified: 15 Gy SBRT to primary tumor, nephrectomy 4 weeks later. Blood was sampled at baseline, 2 weeks and 4 weeks after SBRT. The tumor was a clear cell renal cell carcinoma. The sequence came from a woman aged 45-65 years with renal cell carcinoma. Sequenced here: blood, sampled from a patient whose treatment included radiotherapy and nephrectomy.

In DNA form, the CDR3 reads TGTGCCAGCAGCTTAGGGCAGAACACTGAAGCTTTCTTT. It yields the protein CASSLGQNTEAFF. This rearrangement joins TRBV7-8 to TRBJ1-1; no clear D gene. The CDR3 covers 13 residues. The germline V and J ends were trimmed by 1 base and 1 base, with 4 bases remaining between them. Per the germline V gene, CDR1 is SGHVS and CDR2 is FQNEAQ.